This is a list of T cell receptor beta chains from one sample in a study of T-cell memory formation after mild COVID-19. TCRdb independently ran MiXCR on the 5' RACE reads; one entry per CDR3 protein. The profile shows hundreds of thousands of distinct CDR3 sequences, 20% to 25% of them singletons. The sequencing input was PBMCs or a T cell subset sorted from them (not recorded which). The origin of the receptors is a man aged 18 to 29 who had mild COVID-19 (a few samples of this study predate the infection). Cell type and time point are not known. The CDR3 runs from the conserved cysteine through the conserved F or W. The D gene is left open where the match is weak. Clone size is not always given. Where it is, it says once, few, many or a class for expanded clones.

TRBV29-1	NA	NA	TRBJ2-5	TGCAGCGTTGAGTTATCCCGGGACGGCGATCAGGAGACCCAGTACTTC	CSVELSRDGDQETQYF
TRBV18	NA	NA	TRBJ2-1	TGTGCCAGCTCACGACCGGGGGCAGGGAAGGGCAATGAGCAGTTCTTC	CASSRPGAGKGNEQFF
TRBV9	NA	few	TRBJ2-1	TGTGCCAGCAGAAGTCTCACCGGGGGACCGAACAATGAGCAGTTCTTC	CASRSLTGGPNNEQFF
TRBV28	NA	NA	TRBJ1-5	TGTGCCAGCAGTTTACTCCCGACAGGACTCAATCAGCCCCAGCATTTT	CASSLLPTGLNQPQHF
TRBV18	NA	NA	TRBJ2-7	TGTGCCAGCTCACCTCGCGCATACGAGCAGTACTTC	CASSPRAYEQYF
TRBV3-1	NA	few	TRBJ1-1	TGTGCCAGCAGCCAAGGCAGGGAGTGGGACACTGAAGCTTTCTTT	CASSQGREWDTEAFF
TRBV28	NA	few	TRBJ2-1	TGTGCCAGCACCTGGGGGTTTATCAATGAGCAGTTCTTC	CASTWGFINEQFF
TRBV24-1	TRBD1	NA	TRBJ1-2	TGTGCCACCACCGAACGGGGACAGGGGGCTAGCTATGGCTACACCTTC	CATTERGQGASYGYTF
TRBV5-6	TRBD2	NA	TRBJ2-3	TGTGCCAGCAGCTTAAGCGCGCGGGGGGTCCGAGATACGCAGTATTTT	CASSLSARGVRDTQYF
TRBV7-4	NA	NA	TRBJ1-5	TGTGCCAGCAGCTTAGAACAGGAAAATCAGCCCCAGCATTTT	CASSLEQENQPQHF
TRBV7-2	TRBD2	NA	TRBJ2-3	TGTGCCAGCAGACTTTCCTCCGGGACTAGCGGGGGGGCCGGTACGCAGTATTTT	CASRLSSGTSGGAGTQYF
TRBV11-2	TRBD1	NA	TRBJ1-2	TGTGCCAGCAGCAGCTTAGGGGGCAGGGTGCGAGGCTACACCTTC	CASSSLGGRVRGYTF
TRBV4-2	NA	NA	TRBJ1-4	TGTGCCAGCAGCCAAGTAGGCGGGTCAGGTGAAAAACTGTTTTTT	CASSQVGGSGEKLFF
TRBV7-2	TRBD1	NA	TRBJ1-2	TGTGCCAGCAGCATCGCGACAGGGGCTACAAATAACTATGGCTACACCTTC	CASSIATGATNNYGYTF
TRBV5-5	NA	once	TRBJ2-7	TGTGCCAGCAGCTTTTCCCACGAGCAGTACTTC	CASSFSHEQYF
TRBV28	NA	NA	TRBJ2-2	TGTGCCAGCAGAACGACAGCGATCACCGGGGAGCTGTTTTTT	CASRTTAITGELFF
TRBV3-1	NA	NA	TRBJ2-3	TGTGCCAGCAGCCGGGTCAGGGCAGATACGCAGTATTTT	CASSRVRADTQYF
TRBV4-2	NA	few	TRBJ1-1	TGTGCCAGCAGCCAAGACGGTGTTTGGACAGACCGAGCTTTCTTT	CASSQDGVWTDRAFF
TRBV7-2	NA	many	TRBJ2-1	TGTGCCAGCAGCTTAGCCGGGGCCTACAATGAGCAGTTCTTC	CASSLAGAYNEQFF
TRBV7-2	TRBD2	NA	TRBJ2-3	TGTGCCAGCAGCCTAAAGCGGGGGGATTTGGATACGCAGTATTTT	CASSLKRGDLDTQYF
TRBV11-3	NA	NA	TRBJ1-1	TGTGCCAGCAGCTTAAACAGCCAGAACACTGAAGCTTTCTTT	CASSLNSQNTEAFF
TRBV5-1	NA	few	TRBJ2-5	TGCGCCAGCAGCTTTGTAGGACTGAGAGAGACCCAGTACTTC	CASSFVGLRETQYF
TRBV28	NA	NA	TRBJ1-2	TGTGCCAGCAGCCTTGGGACTGAATATGGCTACACCTTC	CASSLGTEYGYTF
TRBV11-3	NA	NA	TRBJ2-2	TGTGCCAGCAGCAAAGATACCGGGGAGCTGTTTTTT	CASSKDTGELFF
TRBV7-9	TRBD1	NA	TRBJ1-5	TGTGCCAGCAGTTTAGGACAGGACAATCAGCCCCAGCATTTT	CASSLGQDNQPQHF
TRBV7-6	NA	NA	TRBJ2-3	TGTGCCAGCAGCTTAGGGTGGGGGATCGCGGATACGCAGTATTTT	CASSLGWGIADTQYF
TRBV7-2	NA	few	TRBJ1-5	TGTGCCAGCAGCGCGGGGTACGAGGCTCAGCCCCAGCATTTT	CASSAGYEAQPQHF
TRBV7-2	NA	NA	TRBJ2-5	TGTGCCAGCAGCTTACTCACTTGGGGGGCCCAGTACTTC	CASSLLTWGAQYF
TRBV7-6	NA	NA	TRBJ1-5	TGTGCCAGCAGCTTAGGCGGACCCGTAGGCAATCAGCCCCAGCATTTT	CASSLGGPVGNQPQHF
TRBV5-5	NA	NA	TRBJ2-2	TGTGCCAGCGGTCTTGGTCAGGGAAGTAACACCGGGGAGCTGTTTTTT	CASGLGQGSNTGELFF
TRBV6-5	TRBD1	NA	TRBJ1-6	TGTGCCAGCAGCCAAACAGGGGAGGCCTATAATTCACCCCTCCACTTT	CASSQTGEAYNSPLHF
TRBV7-3	TRBD2	NA	TRBJ2-7	TGTGCCAGCAGCCCTTTTGCGGGGGGCGACGAGCAGTACTTC	CASSPFAGGDEQYF
TRBV6-2/TRBV6-3	NA	few	TRBJ1-2	TGTGCCAGCAGACTCCAGGGGAGCTATGGCTACACCTTC	CASRLQGSYGYTF
TRBV14	NA	NA	TRBJ1-1	TGTGCCAGCACCCCGTGGGAGGGCTCGGCTGAAGCTTTCTTT	CASTPWEGSAEAFF
TRBV12-3/TRBV12-4	NA	NA	TRBJ1-5	TGTGCCAGCAGCCCCGGGTGGGGGGGACCTCAGCCCCAGCATTTT	CASSPGWGGPQPQHF
TRBV19	TRBD2	NA	TRBJ2-6	TGTGCCAGTCGGGAGGGACACGTACAGGCTGGGGCCAACGTCCTGACTTTC	CASREGHVQAGANVLTF
TRBV10-3	NA	few	TRBJ1-3	TGTGCCGTCGAAAGCTCTGGAAACACCATATATTTT	CAVESSGNTIYF
TRBV4-3	TRBD2	few	TRBJ2-3	TGCGCCAGCAGCCAAGATCTCACTAGCGGGTCTGAGCGGGATACGCAGTATTTT	CASSQDLTSGSERDTQYF
TRBV7-9	NA	few	TRBJ1-3	TGTGCCAGCAGCTTACCGGTGGATGGAAACACCATATATTTT	CASSLPVDGNTIYF
TRBV5-5	NA	NA	TRBJ2-7	TGTGCCAGCTCAGTGGTGTTTAGGGAGCAGTACTTC	CASSVVFREQYF
TRBV6-5	NA	NA	TRBJ1-1	TGTGCCAGCAGGCCGGGACTGTGGAACACTGAAGCTTTCTTT	CASRPGLWNTEAFF
TRBV7-9	NA	few	TRBJ2-5	TGTGCCAGCAGCCTGAGAAGCTCTGCCGAGACCCAGTACTTC	CASSLRSSAETQYF
TRBV7-2	NA	NA	TRBJ1-2	TGTGCCAGCAGCTTAGCGGCAGAAAAGAACTATGGCTACACCTTC	CASSLAAEKNYGYTF
TRBV7-9	TRBD1	NA	TRBJ1-2	TGTGCCAGCAGCTTATGGGGACAGGGGGCAAAAGGCTACACCTTC	CASSLWGQGAKGYTF
TRBV6-5	NA	NA	TRBJ2-1	TGTGCCAGCAGTTGGCTGGGGCGATTCGGGCAGTTCTTC	CASSWLGRFGQFF
TRBV4-3	TRBD1	NA	TRBJ1-2	TGCGCCAGCAGCCCCGATCCCGGGACAGGGTATGGCTACACCTTC	CASSPDPGTGYGYTF
TRBV11-1	NA	NA	TRBJ1-6	TGTGCCAGCAGCTTAAATCCGGGGGGTTCACCCCTCCACTTT	CASSLNPGGSPLHF
TRBV6-6	NA	few	TRBJ1-4	TGTGCCAGCAGTTACGGCTGGGGAGAGGATGAAAAACTGTTTTTT	CASSYGWGEDEKLFF
TRBV3-1	NA	few	TRBJ2-1	TGTGCCAGCAGCCAAGTCAACAATGAGCAGTTCTTC	CASSQVNNEQFF
TRBV7-6	NA	many	TRBJ2-4	TGTGCCAGCAGCTCTCGGGTGGCAGACGGCATTCAGTACTTC	CASSSRVADGIQYF
TRBV9	NA	NA	TRBJ2-1	TGTGCCAGCAGCGTCGGGTTAGGAACCTACAATGAGCAGTTCTTC	CASSVGLGTYNEQFF